The clone carrying this T cell receptor beta chain was counted only a few times. Germline CDR1 reads LNHNV; CDR2 reads YYDKDF (reference sequence). Germline trimming cut 0 bases from V and 6 bases from J; bases unmatched to any gene: 5. This CDR3 comprises 16 residues. This record belongs to a study of blood T cell repertoires in COVID-19. Study-level background: COVID-19 samples collected from the United States, Italy and Spain covered acute and convalescent phases. T cells, B-cell-depleted T cells, or PBMCs supplied cDNA or gDNA.

Per the original methods: Estimation of nucleated cell counts relied on the amplification of reference gene primers. Sequencing was performed with immunoSEQ multiplex PCR; in TCRdb, only in-frame clones are kept and a portion is missing. V and J calls and clone size are as listed in that table; D and trimming were resolved from the DNA. The data show hundreds of thousands of clones, roughly four fifths seen once. The chain employs TRBV15 and TRBJ2-1; 10 positions agree with TRBD2. The receptor was isolated from an elderly woman with acute or convalescent COVID-19. Sequenced material: peripheral blood. CDR3 DNA sequence: TGTGCCACCAGCAGAGATGATTGGACTAGCGGCAATGAGCAGTTCTTC. Its protein product is CATSRDDWTSGNEQFF.